This TCR beta chain was identified in a study of T cell repertoires in cytomegalovirus infection. One entry per CDR3 protein results from TCRdb running MiXCR on the reads. Of some 920,000 distinct CDR3 sequences detected, approximately 31% appear once; the ten largest clones hold around 15%. CDR1 MNHNS and CDR2 SASEGT come from the germline V gene. Trimming pared 10 bases from V and 2 bases from J, leaving 11 bases between. There are 12 residues in the CDR3. Of note for this clonotype: The antigen remains undetermined.

This TCR was recovered from a human donor in good health (CMV status not recorded). Some clones in this sample may be carry-over from other donors' samples. Here the sequenced sample was cultured CD8+ T cells from PBMCs, taken from culture after CMV antigen stimulation. The genes are TRBV6-1 and TRBJ1-2; D remains unclear. As DNA, the CDR3 is TGTGCCATCACACCTAGAAACTATGGCTACACCTTC. It yields the protein CAITPRNYGYTF.